This T cell receptor (beta chain) was found in a study of T cell repertoires in cytomegalovirus infection. Study overall: It can be stated that public TCR beta signatures indicated CMV infection as well as a matching HLA type.

TCRdb independently ran MiXCR on the reads; one entry per CDR3 protein. The sample has hundreds of thousands of distinct CDR3 sequences, 30% to 40% seen once; the top ten hold about 20%. The study, taken as a whole, reports: Dominating the ex vivo response were TCR beta clonotypes that were CMV-specific and HLA-C-restricted.

Details on this clonotype: Its antigen is still unknown.

The input for sequencing was cultured PBMCs, taken from culture after CMV antigen stimulation. The sequence derives from a human donor in good health (CMV status not recorded). Some clones in this sample may be carry-over from other donors' samples.

For the CDR3, the DNA is TGTGCCAGCAGTTACTCGATTACAGGCGACGAGCAGTACTTC. This encodes CASSYSITGDEQYF. The rearrangement links TRBV6-7 to TRBJ2-7; D perhaps matches TRBD1 (5 bases). TRBV6-7 is known as an ORF, though its function is uncertain. Deletions cut 0 bases from V and 5 bases from J, with 11 bases between. The CDR3 runs 14 residues.